The clone carrying this T cell receptor (beta chain) occurred many times. The antigen is not known. V lost 7 bases and J lost 4, with 18 bases in between. The CDR3 extends over 15 amino acids. Germline values: CDR1 SGHDT, CDR2 YYEEEE. Using RNA transcripts as the source, TCR beta CDR3 regions were amplified. When the TCR CDR3 underwent first-round RT-PCR, the HTBI primer set was used. Using its own MiXCR run on the multiplex PCR reads, TCRdb lists one record per CDR3 protein. Seen here are approximately 380,000 distinct CDR3 sequences, over 11% observed once, and the top ten hold 28%. These data originate in a study of T cells in Graves' hyperthyroidism and ophthalmopathy. Regarding the study as a whole: The blood repertoire included most of the expanded thyroid clonotypes above 0.001.

This clonotype was obtained from a man aged 45 to 65 with Graves' ophthalmopathy. Sequences were obtained from blood. V is TRBV5-6 and J is TRBJ2-1; D remains unclear. This CDR3 reads CASSDLRLNYNEQFF. The CDR3 coding sequence is TGTGCCAGCTCGGACCTCCGGCTGAATTACAATGAGCAGTTCTTC.